This TCR beta chain originates from a study of CD8+CD57+ T cells in acquired aplastic anemia. Study-level information: Yields of DNA that came from sorted CD4+ and CD8+ cells averaged roughly 3.3 ug. Points from the study as a whole: Patients and controls shared 25 to 30 CD8+ CDR3 sequences, which appeared highly expressed in patients and within their immunodominant clones.

As to this clonotype: Its specificity is unknown.

Template material for TCR beta VDJ and CDR3 profiling consisted of genomic DNA. TCRdb re-analysed the reads in MiXCR, keeping a single row per CDR3 protein. The data show more than 150,000 distinct CDR3 sequences, approximately 45% seen once. Germline CDR1 MNHEY, CDR2 SVGEGT. Trimming stripped 0 bases from V and 0 bases from J, with 15 bases between. CDR3 length: 18 amino acids. The sample consisted of sorted CD4+, CD8+, or CD8+CD57+ T cells (not recorded which) from PBMCs. This chain joins TRBV6-2 or TRBV6-3 and TRBJ2-1, with D possibly TRBD1 on 7 matching bases. This TCR derives from a human donor in good health. The CDR3 DNA follows: TGTGCCAGCAGTTACTCGGAGGGGGCCTCAAGCTCCTACAATGAGCAGTTCTTC. Translation: CASSYSEGASSSYNEQFF.